Detailed here is one T cell receptor (beta chain). Antigen specificity is unknown. 13 Jbeta primers and 60 Vbeta primers were used for the PCR. Sequenced by immunoSEQ multiplex PCR; TCRdb stores in-frame clones only, minus some. This sample carries 200,000 to 250,000 clones, 70% to 90% of them seen once, and the ten largest clones take about 1.2%. Germline V gives CDR1 MDHEN, CDR2 SYDVKM. The CDR3 is 14 residues long. The germline V and J ends were trimmed by 4 bases and 10 bases, with 14 bases remaining between them. The source of the sample is a study of cytomegalovirus exposure and HLA in healthy donors. Overall study findings and caveats: With high specificity and sensitivity, the classifier reportedly diagnosed cytomegalovirus status.

At sampling all donors were nominally healthy, likely with unrecorded immune exposures. This chain connects TRBV28 to TRBJ1-6, with a weak D call TRBD1 (6 bases). The specimen sequenced was PBMCs. This receptor was identified in a human donor in good health. The CDR3 nucleotides read TGTGCCAGCAGTTCCCCACAGGGTCGGTCACCCCTCCACTTT. Encoded protein: CASSSPQGRSPLHF.